This TCR beta chain was sequenced in a study of T cells and copy number aberrations in small-cell lung cancer (dated by TCRdb to about 2021). Describing the broader study: TCR repertoire sequencing was paired with whole-exome sequencing of the same tumor regions to relate T cell metrics to mutations and copy number aberrations. Tumor TCR data were available for around 17 patients, and 11 to 15 patients had TCR data from both tumor and normal tissue. Study-wide findings and limitations: All specimens were formalin-fixed paraffin-embedded tissue, which is known to introduce sequencing artifacts. Because surgical resection is uncommon in small-cell lung cancer, the study was limited by a small sample size, and the findings need validation. Tumors had lower T-cell density, richness and clonality than adjacent lung tissue, but the difference in density was not significant.

The donors were limited-stage small-cell lung cancer patients whose surgical resection took place in Hangzhou, China, between the late 2000s and the early 2020s. All donors had upfront surgery without preoperative chemotherapy or radiotherapy, and none received immunotherapy before or after surgery. All 19 patients in the sequenced cohort were smokers or heavy second-hand smokers. Adjacent normal lung was taken at least 2 cm away from the tumor margin, and two pathologists confirmed by morphology that the adjacent normal lung was free of malignant cells. The study used multi-region TCR-beta sequencing of resected limited-stage small-cell lung cancers together with tumor-adjacent lung tissue to characterize T cell repertoire heterogeneity. Genomic DNA was extracted from FFPE tissue using the AllPrep DNA/RNA FFPE Kit (Qiagen). Looking up the germline V gene (reference sequence) yields CDR1 WNHNN and CDR2 SYGVQD. Here V drops 2 bases and J drops 1 base, and the junction holds 0 bases not matched to any gene. Inclusive of the bounding cysteine and phenylalanine, the CDR3 is 14 residues long. Just CDR3 DNA is preserved here, 42 bases in frame from base 1.

Using multiplexed V- and J-gene primers, the immunoSEQ hsTCRB Kit amplified TCR-beta CDR3 regions from genomic DNA. Unique DNA barcodes were added in a second PCR, and the samples were pooled together with one negative control and one positive control. An Illumina MiSeq running a 150-cycle paired-end protocol was used to sequence the pooled TCR-beta libraries. Under the source paper's analysis protocol: Raw sequencing data were processed by Adaptive Biotechnologies into a report with normalized, annotated TCR-beta repertoires. T-cell density was computed as TCR-beta templates normalized to usable DNA, which was estimated by amplifying housekeeping genes. Richness counted unique rearrangements, and clonality was defined as 1 minus Pielou's evenness. The table was pulled from immuneACCESS by TCRdb, which kept in-frame rearrangements only. Such tables lose some clones; where checked, under half of the loss comes from unresolved V genes, and the rest has no known cause. V and J calls plus clone size are reproduced from that table; the DNA served to infer D and trimming. Across this sample there are about 2,400 clones, with 82% seen only once. Of the sample, approximately 5% is held by the ten largest clones.

Regarding this clone: Its target antigen remains unknown. Per-base qualities were not stored, and no clone one base away is much larger.

The sample taken for sequencing was normal tissue next to the tumor. The V and J segments used are TRBV10-1 and TRBJ2-3; 7 bases in the junction line up with TRBD1. This clonotype originated in a woman aged 45-65 years with small cell lung cancer. The DNA sequence is TGCGCCAGCAGTGAGGGACAGGGCACAGATACGCAGTATTTT. This gives the protein CASSEGQGTDTQYF.